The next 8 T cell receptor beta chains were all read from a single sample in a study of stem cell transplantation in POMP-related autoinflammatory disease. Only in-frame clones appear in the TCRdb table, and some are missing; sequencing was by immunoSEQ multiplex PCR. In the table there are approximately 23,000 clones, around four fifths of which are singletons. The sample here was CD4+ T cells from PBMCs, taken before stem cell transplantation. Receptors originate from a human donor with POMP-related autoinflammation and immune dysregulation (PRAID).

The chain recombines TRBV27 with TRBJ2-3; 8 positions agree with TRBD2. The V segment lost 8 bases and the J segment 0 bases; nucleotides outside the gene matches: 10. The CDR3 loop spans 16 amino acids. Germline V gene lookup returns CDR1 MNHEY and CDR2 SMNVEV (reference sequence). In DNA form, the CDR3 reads TGTGCCAGCGGGATGAGCGGGACTAGGAGCACAGATACGCAGTATTTT. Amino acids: CASGMSGTRSTDTQYF.

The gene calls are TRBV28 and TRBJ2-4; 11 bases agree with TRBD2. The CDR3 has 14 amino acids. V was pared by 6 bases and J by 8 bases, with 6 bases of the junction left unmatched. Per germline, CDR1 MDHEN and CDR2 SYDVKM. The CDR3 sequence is CASRIAGGPHIQYF. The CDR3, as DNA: TGTGCCAGCAGGATAGCGGGAGGGCCACACATTCAGTACTTC.

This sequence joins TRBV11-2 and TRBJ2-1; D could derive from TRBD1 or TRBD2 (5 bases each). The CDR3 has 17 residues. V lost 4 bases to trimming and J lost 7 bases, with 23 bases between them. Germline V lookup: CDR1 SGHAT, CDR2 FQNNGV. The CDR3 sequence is CASSSGPLGDPKNEQFF. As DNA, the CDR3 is TGTGCCAGCAGCTCCGGACCTCTAGGGGACCCAAAGAATGAGCAGTTCTTC.

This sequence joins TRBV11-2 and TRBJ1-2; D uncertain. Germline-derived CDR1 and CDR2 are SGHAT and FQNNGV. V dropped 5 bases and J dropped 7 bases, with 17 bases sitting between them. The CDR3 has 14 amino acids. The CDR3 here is CASSQNPAVPGYTF. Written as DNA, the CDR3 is TGTGCCAGCAGCCAAAACCCAGCCGTGCCTGGCTACACCTTC.

This chain's CDR3 is CASSDPETGVVSTEAFF. The CDR3 DNA reads as TGTGCCAGCAGTGACCCCGAGACAGGGGTTGTGAGCACTGAAGCTTTCTTT. V and J are TRBV2 and TRBJ1-1; 8 bases fit TRBD1. Germline values: CDR1 SNHLY, CDR2 FYNNEI. J was trimmed by 4 bases and V by 3 bases; bases with no gene match: 13. This CDR3 region has 17 residues.

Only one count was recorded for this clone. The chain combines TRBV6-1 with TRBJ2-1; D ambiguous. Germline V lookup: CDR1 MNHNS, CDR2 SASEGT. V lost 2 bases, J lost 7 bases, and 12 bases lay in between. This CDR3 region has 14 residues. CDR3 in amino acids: CASSEYGSRNEQFF. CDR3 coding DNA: TGTGCCAGCAGTGAATACGGCAGTAGAAATGAGCAGTTCTTC.

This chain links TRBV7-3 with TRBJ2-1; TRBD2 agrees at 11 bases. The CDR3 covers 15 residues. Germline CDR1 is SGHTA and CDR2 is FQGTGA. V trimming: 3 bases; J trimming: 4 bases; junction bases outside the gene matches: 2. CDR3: CASSFRLAGYNEQFF. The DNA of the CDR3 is TGTGCCAGCAGCTTTCGACTAGCGGGGTACAATGAGCAGTTCTTC. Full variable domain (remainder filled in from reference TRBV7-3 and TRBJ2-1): GAGVSQTPSNKVTEKGKYVELRCDPISGHTALYWYRQSLGQGPEFLIYFQGTGAADDSGLPNDRFFAVRPEGSVSTLKIQRTERGDSAVYLCASSFRLAGYNEQFFGPGTRLTVL.

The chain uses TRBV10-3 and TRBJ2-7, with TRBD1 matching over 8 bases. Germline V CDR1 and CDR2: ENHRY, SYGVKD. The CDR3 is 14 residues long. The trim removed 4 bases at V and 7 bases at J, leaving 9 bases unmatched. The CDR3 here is CAISVGQGGREQYF. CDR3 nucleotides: TGTGCCATCAGTGTTGGACAGGGAGGACGAGAGCAGTACTTC.